These 16 T cell receptor beta chains share one sample of origin, sequenced in a study of beta chain features in type 1 diabetes. Expressed TCRB transcripts were sequenced because the entire RNA isolate underwent reverse transcription. Produced via immunoSEQ multiplex PCR; TCRdb's table is partial and in-frame only. The repertoire has approximately 160,000 clones, roughly 8.1% of them found once; the top ten carry approximately 0.65%. Material for sequencing was central memory CD4+ T cells from blood. The receptors were sampled from a young man in good health.

This clone turned up a few times. The chain joins TRBV7-2 to TRBJ2-5, with TRBD2 identical over 9 bases. V gave up 2 bases and J gave up 5 bases; unmatched junction bases: 12. The germline V gene encodes CDR1 SGHTA and CDR2 FQGNSA. The CDR3 consists of 17 residues. CDR3 in DNA: TGTGCCAGCAGCTTATCCCTAGGCGGGGGGGCCTCGGAGACCCAGTACTTC. Its protein product is CASSLSLGGGASETQYF.

The rearrangement uses TRBV5-4 and TRBJ1-1; 10 bases map to TRBD1. The CDR3 spans 15 residues. Per germline, CDR1 SGHNT and CDR2 YYREEE (reference sequence). The junction had 9 bases not matched to a gene; V was cut back by 0 bases and J by 10 bases. The CDR3 nucleotides read TGTGCCAGCAGCTTGGGACAGGGGGCGGCAGGGGTAGCTTTCTTT. Its translation: CASSLGQGAAGVAFF.

This clone was seen at least ten times. The rearrangement uses TRBV4-1 and TRBJ2-1, with D maybe TRBD1 (6 bases). Germline CDR1 reads MGHRA; CDR2 reads YSYEKL. V shed 1 base and J shed 8 bases, with 18 bases lying between them. The CDR3 is 16 amino acids. The CDR3 protein is CASSQVLGEGGDEQFF. Written as DNA, the CDR3 is TGCGCCAGCAGCCAAGTCTTGGGCGAAGGGGGAGATGAGCAGTTCTTC.

At least ten counts were recorded for this clone. J is TRBJ2-7 and V is TRBV5-4; 9 positions agree with TRBD1. In germline, CDR1 is SGHNT, CDR2 YYREEE (reference sequence). V shed 5 bases and J 2 bases; nucleotides not matched to a gene: 8. The CDR3 is 15 residues long. CDR3 amino acids: CASRRDREPTYEQYF. CDR3 DNA: TGTGCCAGCAGACGGGACAGGGAGCCGACCTACGAGCAGTACTTC.

This clone was picked up a small number of times. This rearrangement joins TRBV9 to TRBJ2-1, with 7 bases aligning to TRBD2. The ends lost 3 bases at V and 3 bases at J; junction bases unmatched: 9. The CDR3 has 16 residues. The V gene's germline CDR1 is SGDLS and CDR2 YYNGEE. This CDR3 is CASSGGSPGGYNEQFF. The CDR3 DNA follows: TGTGCCAGCAGCGGGGGTTCTCCGGGAGGCTACAATGAGCAGTTCTTC.

This clone was counted between two and nine times. The chain couples TRBV7-2 to TRBJ2-7; a possible D gene is TRBD2 (6 bases). This CDR3 spans 13 amino acids. Germline CDR1 and CDR2: SGHTA and FQGNSA. Trimming pared 3 bases from V and 1 base from J, leaving 7 bases between. Here the CDR3 reads CASSLAGSYEQYF. In nucleotides, the CDR3 is TGTGCCAGCAGCTTGGCGGGATCCTACGAGCAGTACTTC.

This clone was counted between two and nine times. This chain joins TRBV7-9 and TRBJ2-1; 12 bases are shared with TRBD2. Germline lookup yields CDR1 SEHNR and CDR2 FQNEAQ (reference sequence). This CDR3 is 18 amino acids long. The junction had 10 bases not matched to a gene; V was cut back by 3 bases and J by 4 bases. The CDR3 is CASSLPPRLAGVYNEQFF. DNA of the CDR3: TGTGCCAGCAGCTTGCCCCCGCGACTAGCGGGGGTTTACAATGAGCAGTTCTTC.

This clone was recorded a few times. J is TRBJ2-7 and V is TRBV15, with D hard to call. The CDR3 is 14 amino acids. Trimming cost V 5 bases and J 0 bases, with 11 bases left between them. The germline gives CDR1 LNHNV, CDR2 YYDKDF (reference sequence). CDR3 sequence reads: CATSARVSSYEQYF. In nucleotides, the CDR3 is TGTGCCACCAGCGCTCGGGTGAGCTCCTACGAGCAGTACTTC. The full variable domain, rest sourced from reference TRBV15 and TRBJ2-7, is DAMVIQNPRYQVTQFGKPVTLSCSQTLNHNVMYWYQQKSSQAPKLLFHYYDKDFNNEADTPDNFQSRRPNTSFCFLDIRSPGLGDTAMYLCATSARVSSYEQYFGPGTRLTVT.

This clone was seen only a few times. The genes are TRBV7-2 and TRBJ2-5; a possible D gene is TRBD2 (6 bases). This CDR3 is 11 amino acids long. In germline, CDR1 is SGHTA, CDR2 FQGNSA. Deletions cut 5 bases from V and 14 bases from J, with 15 bases between. The CDR3 nucleotides are TGTGCCAGCAGCAGGAGGGCCAAACTTTACTTC. It is translated as CASSRRAKLYF.

This clone was counted at least ten times. The chain employs TRBV30 and TRBJ1-4; D not resolved. The V gene lost 5 bases and the J gene lost 8 bases, with 18 bases spanning the gap. This CDR3 comprises 14 residues. CDR1 and CDR2 from the germline V gene are GTSNPN and SVGIG (reference sequence). Here the CDR3 reads CAWRGAVFAEKLFF. For the CDR3, the DNA is TGTGCCTGGCGAGGAGCAGTCTTTGCCGAAAAACTGTTTTTT.

The V call is TRBV28, the J call TRBJ2-7; D remains unclear. The germline V gene encodes CDR1 MDHEN and CDR2 SYDVKM. V was cut by 5 bases and J by 3 bases, with 5 bases left in between. The CDR3 runs 11 residues. The CDR3 DNA reads as TGTGCCAGCAGTGCACACTACGAGCAGTACTTC. Protein product: CASSAHYEQYF.

This sequence joins TRBV15 and TRBJ1-5; TRBD1 aligns across 8 bases. CDR3 length: 15 residues. With V trimmed by 8 bases and J by 4 bases, 10 bases remained unmatched. The germline CDR1 and CDR2 sequences are LNHNV and YYDKDF (reference sequence). The DNA of the CDR3 is TGTGCCACCCATATCGGACAGGGTGATAATCAGCCCCAGCATTTT. As protein: CATHIGQGDNQPQHF.

V and J are TRBV9 and TRBJ1-1, with TRBD1 matching over 8 bases. Losses at the gene ends were 4 bases for V and 1 base for J; bases not matched to a gene: 6. The germline V gene encodes CDR1 SGDLS and CDR2 YYNGEE. The CDR3 runs 15 residues. CDR3 residues: CASSSRQGTNTEAFF. CDR3 sequence (DNA): TGTGCCAGCAGCAGCCGACAGGGGACGAACACTGAAGCTTTCTTT.

This clone has just a few counts. The chain uses TRBV6-5 and TRBJ1-1; 7 positions match TRBD1. Looked up from germline, CDR1 is MNHEY and CDR2 is SVGAGI. With 2 bases clipped from V and 5 bases from J, the junction kept 11 bases outside the gene matches. The CDR3 runs to 16 residues. CDR3 protein: CASSYRRGQWGTEAFF. Written as DNA, the CDR3 is TGTGCCAGCAGTTACCGAAGGGGACAGTGGGGGACTGAAGCTTTCTTT.

This clone was found a few times. This rearrangement joins TRBV11-3 to TRBJ2-1; TRBD1 agrees at 9 bases. V dropped 3 bases and J dropped 6; count of bases not matched to a gene: 3. There are 14 residues in the CDR3. Germline values: CDR1 SGHNT, CDR2 YENEEA. The CDR3 protein is CASSLGQGVNEQFF. DNA for the CDR3: TGTGCCAGCAGCTTGGGACAGGGAGTCAATGAGCAGTTCTTC.

This chain connects TRBV6-1 to TRBJ2-5; no reliable D call. The CDR3 totals 13 residues. Germline V CDR1 and CDR2: MNHNS, SASEGT. The V end lost 4 bases, the J end lost 3 bases, and 9 bases lay between the germline ends. The CDR3 nucleotides are TGTGCCAGCAGTGTTGGGCCGAAAGAGACCCAGTACTTC. This sequence encodes CASSVGPKETQYF.